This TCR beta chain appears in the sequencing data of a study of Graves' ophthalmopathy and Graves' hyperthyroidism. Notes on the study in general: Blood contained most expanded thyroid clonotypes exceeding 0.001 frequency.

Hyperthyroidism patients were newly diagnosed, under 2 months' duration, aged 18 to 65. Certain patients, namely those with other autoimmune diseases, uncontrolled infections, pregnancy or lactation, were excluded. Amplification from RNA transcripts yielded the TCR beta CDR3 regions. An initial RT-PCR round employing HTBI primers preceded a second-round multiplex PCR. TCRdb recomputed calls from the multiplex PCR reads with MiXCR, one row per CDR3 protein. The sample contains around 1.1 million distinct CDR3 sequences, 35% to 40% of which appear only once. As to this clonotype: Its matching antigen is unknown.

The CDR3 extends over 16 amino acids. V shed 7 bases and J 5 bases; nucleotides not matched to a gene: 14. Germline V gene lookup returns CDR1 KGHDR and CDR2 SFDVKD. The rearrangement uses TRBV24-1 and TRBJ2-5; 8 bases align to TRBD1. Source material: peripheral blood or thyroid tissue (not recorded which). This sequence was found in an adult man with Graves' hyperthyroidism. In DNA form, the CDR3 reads TGTGCCACCAGCAGCCGGATGGGACAGGAGAGGGAGACCCAGTACTTC. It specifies CATSSRMGQERETQYF.